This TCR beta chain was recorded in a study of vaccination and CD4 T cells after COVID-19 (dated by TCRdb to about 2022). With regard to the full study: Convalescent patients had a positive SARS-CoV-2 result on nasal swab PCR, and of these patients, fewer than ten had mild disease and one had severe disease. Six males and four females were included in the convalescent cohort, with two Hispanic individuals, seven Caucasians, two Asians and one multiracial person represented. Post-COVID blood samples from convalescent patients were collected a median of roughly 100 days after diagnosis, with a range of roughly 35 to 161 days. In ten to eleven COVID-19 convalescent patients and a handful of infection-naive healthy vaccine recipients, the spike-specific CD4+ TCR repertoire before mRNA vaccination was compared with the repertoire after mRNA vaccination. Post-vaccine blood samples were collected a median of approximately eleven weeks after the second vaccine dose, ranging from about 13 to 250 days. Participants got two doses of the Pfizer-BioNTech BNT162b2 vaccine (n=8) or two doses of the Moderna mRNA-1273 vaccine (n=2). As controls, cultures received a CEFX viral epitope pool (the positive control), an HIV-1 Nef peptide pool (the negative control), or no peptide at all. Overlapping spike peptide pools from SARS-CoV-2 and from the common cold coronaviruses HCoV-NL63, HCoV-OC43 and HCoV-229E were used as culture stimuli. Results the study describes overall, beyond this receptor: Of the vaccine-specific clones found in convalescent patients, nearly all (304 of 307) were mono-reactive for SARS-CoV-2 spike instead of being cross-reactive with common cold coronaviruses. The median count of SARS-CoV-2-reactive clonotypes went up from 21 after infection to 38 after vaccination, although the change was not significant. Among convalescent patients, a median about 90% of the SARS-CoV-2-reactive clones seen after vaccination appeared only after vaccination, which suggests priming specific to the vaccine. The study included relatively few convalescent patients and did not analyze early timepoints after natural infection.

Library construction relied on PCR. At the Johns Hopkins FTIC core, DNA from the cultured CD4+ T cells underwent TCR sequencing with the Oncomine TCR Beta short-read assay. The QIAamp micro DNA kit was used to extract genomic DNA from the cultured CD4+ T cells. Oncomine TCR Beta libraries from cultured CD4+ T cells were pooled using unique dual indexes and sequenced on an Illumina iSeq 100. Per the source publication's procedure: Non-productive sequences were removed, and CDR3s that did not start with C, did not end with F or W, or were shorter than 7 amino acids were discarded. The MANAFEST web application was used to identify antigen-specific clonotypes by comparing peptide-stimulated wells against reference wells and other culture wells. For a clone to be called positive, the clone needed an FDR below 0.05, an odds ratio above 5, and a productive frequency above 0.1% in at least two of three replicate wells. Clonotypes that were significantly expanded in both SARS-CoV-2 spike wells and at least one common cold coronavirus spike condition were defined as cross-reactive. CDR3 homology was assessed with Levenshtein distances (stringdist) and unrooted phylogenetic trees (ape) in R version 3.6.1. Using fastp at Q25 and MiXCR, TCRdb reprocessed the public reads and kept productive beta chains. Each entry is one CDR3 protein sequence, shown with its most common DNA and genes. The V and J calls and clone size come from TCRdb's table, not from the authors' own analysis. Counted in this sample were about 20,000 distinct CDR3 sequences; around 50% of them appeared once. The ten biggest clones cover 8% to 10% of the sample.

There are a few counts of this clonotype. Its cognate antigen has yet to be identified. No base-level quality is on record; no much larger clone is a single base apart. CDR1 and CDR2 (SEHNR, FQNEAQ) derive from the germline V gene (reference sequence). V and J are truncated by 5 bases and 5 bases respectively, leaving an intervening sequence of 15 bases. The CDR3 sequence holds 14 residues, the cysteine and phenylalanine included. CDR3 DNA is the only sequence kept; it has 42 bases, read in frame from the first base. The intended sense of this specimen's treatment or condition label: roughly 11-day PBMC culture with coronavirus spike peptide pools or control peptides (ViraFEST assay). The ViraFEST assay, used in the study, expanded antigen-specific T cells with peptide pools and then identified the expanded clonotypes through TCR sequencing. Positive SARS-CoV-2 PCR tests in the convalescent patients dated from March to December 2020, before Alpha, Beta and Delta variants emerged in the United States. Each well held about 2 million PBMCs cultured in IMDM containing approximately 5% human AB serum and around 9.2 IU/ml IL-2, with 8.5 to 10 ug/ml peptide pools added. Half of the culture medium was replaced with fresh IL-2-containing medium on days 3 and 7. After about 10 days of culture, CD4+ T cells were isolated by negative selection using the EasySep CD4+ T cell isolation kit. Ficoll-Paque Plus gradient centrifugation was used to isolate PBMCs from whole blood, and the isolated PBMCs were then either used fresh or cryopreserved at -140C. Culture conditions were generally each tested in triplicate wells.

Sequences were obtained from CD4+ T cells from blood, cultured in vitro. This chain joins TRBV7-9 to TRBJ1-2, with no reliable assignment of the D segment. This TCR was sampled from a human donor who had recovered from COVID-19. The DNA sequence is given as TGTGCCAGCAGCCCTCCACTAGAAACTTATGGCTACACCTTC. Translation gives CASSPPLETYGYTF.